The next 22 T cell receptor beta chains were all read from a single sample in a study of T-cell reconstitution after alpha-beta-depleted transplantation in children. Unique molecular identifiers were incorporated into the prepared TCRbeta library. One entry per CDR3 protein, called by TCRdb with MiXCR from the PCR reads. The sample contains about 640,000 distinct CDR3 sequences, 16% of which appear only once. Sequencing used PBMCs from the stem cell graft donor, obtained from the stem cell graft. These receptors were collected from a human donor who donated a stem cell graft to a child with acute myeloid leukemia.

This chain connects TRBV10-3 to TRBJ2-3; TRBD1 matches at 7 bases. CDR1 ENHRY and CDR2 SYGVKD come from the germline V gene. The V and J ends lost 5 bases and 3 bases, in that order; junction bases with no gene match: 8. The CDR3 is made up of 15 amino acids. In DNA form, the CDR3 reads TGTGCCATCAGTCAATTCGGACAGGTTACAGATACGCAGTATTTT. Encoded protein: CAISQFGQVTDTQYF.

A few counts support this clonotype. The rearrangement uses TRBV7-6 and TRBJ2-6; no clear D. The CDR3 consists of 16 residues. CDR1 and CDR2 from the germline V gene are SGHVS and FNYEAQ. The V end lost 1 base, the J end lost 1 base, and 8 bases lay between the germline ends. The CDR3 nucleotides read TGTGCCAGCAGCTTAGGGATGGGTTCTGGGGCCAACGTCCTGACTTTC. This sequence encodes CASSLGMGSGANVLTF.

The chain combines TRBV10-3 with TRBJ1-6; the D is unclear. With 4 bases removed from V and 7 bases from J, the gap between germline ends came to 17 bases. The CDR3 extends over 16 amino acids. Germline loops: CDR1 ENHRY, CDR2 SYGVKD. The CDR3 protein is CAISGTSGRTNSPLHF. DNA for the CDR3: TGTGCCATCAGTGGAACCTCAGGCAGGACCAATTCACCCCTCCACTTT.

This clonotype was seen repeatedly, ten times or more. J is TRBJ2-2 and V is TRBV12-3 or TRBV12-4, with no clear D. Trimming removed 6 bases at V and 0 bases at J, with 11 bases between. The CDR3 spans 15 residues. The CDR3 DNA reads as TGTGCCAGCAGCGCGAGTCACACGAACACCGGGGAGCTGTTTTTT. Protein sequence: CASSASHTNTGELFF.

The sample holds many counts of this clonotype. V is TRBV5-1 and J is TRBJ2-1; D tentatively fits TRBD1 or TRBD2 (6 bases each). CDR1 SGHRS and CDR2 YFSETQ come from the germline V gene. The CDR3 length is 14 residues. Trimming pared 5 bases from V and 8 bases from J, leaving 17 bases between. CDR3 region: CASSTNWGAYEQFF. CDR3 nucleotide sequence: TGCGCCAGCAGTACGAATTGGGGGGCGTATGAGCAGTTCTTC.

This clonotype was found many times. The V gene is TRBV7-2, the J gene TRBJ1-1; D gene uncertain. This CDR3 spans 14 amino acids. Germline V gene sequence: CDR1 SGHTA, CDR2 FQGNSA. Deletions cut 2 bases from V and 1 base from J, with 8 bases between. The CDR3 DNA follows: TGTGCCAGCAGCTTATCCCATTGGAACACTGAAGCTTTCTTT. It specifies CASSLSHWNTEAFF.

This clonotype was seen only once. The chain recombines TRBV4-3 with TRBJ2-3; 7 bases match TRBD2. Germline V CDR1 and CDR2: LGHNA, YSLEER. V shed 3 bases, J shed 6 bases, and the junction held 12 bases outside the gene matches. The CDR3 sequence is 16 residues long. CDR3 protein: CASSQRAGYLSDTQYF. The CDR3 bases are TGCGCCAGCAGCCAGAGAGCGGGGTACCTGTCTGATACGCAGTATTTT.

This clonotype was seen a handful of times. The chain joins TRBV9 to TRBJ2-1; D gene uncertain. Per the germline V gene, CDR1 is SGDLS and CDR2 is YYNGEE. The CDR3 is made up of 14 amino acids. The V end lost 6 bases, the J end lost 0 bases, and 10 bases lay between the germline ends. This CDR3 is CASNSFSSYNEQFF. The CDR3 DNA is TGTGCCAGCAATAGTTTTAGCTCCTACAATGAGCAGTTCTTC.

This clonotype was counted between two and nine times. The rearrangement links TRBV5-1 to TRBJ2-7; 8 bases line up with TRBD1. This CDR3 has 15 amino acids. CDR1 and CDR2 from the germline V gene are SGHRS and YFSETQ. V lost 0 bases and J lost 4; bases outside the gene matches: 6. This CDR3 reads CASSLGDDRGYEQYF. DNA of the CDR3: TGCGCCAGCAGCTTGGGGGATGACAGGGGATACGAGCAGTACTTC.

V usage is TRBV4-3 and J usage is TRBJ2-7; no definite D call. Germline CDR1 and CDR2: LGHNA and YSLEER. The CDR3 runs to 16 residues. Trimming took 0 bases from V and 6 from J, leaving 18 bases between them. Here the CDR3 DNA reads TGCGCCAGCAGCCAAGAACAGCTCTTAACCACCTCCGAGCAGTACTTC. Protein sequence: CASSQEQLLTTSEQYF.

There are many counts of this clonotype. The V and J genes are TRBV29-1 and TRBJ1-1; possibly TRBD1 for D (5 bases). V was trimmed by 4 bases and J by 0 bases, leaving 9 bases between them. Germline CDR1 and CDR2: SQVTM and ANQGSEA. The CDR3 contains 13 residues. The CDR3 is CSVAGTLNTEAFF. DNA of the CDR3: TGCAGCGTTGCCGGGACGTTGAACACTGAAGCTTTCTTT.

This clonotype was counted many times. The V gene is TRBV7-9, the J gene TRBJ1-2; possible D gene TRBD1, 5 bases. Germline CDR1 SEHNR, CDR2 FQNEAQ (reference sequence). With 3 bases removed from V and 7 bases from J, the gap between germline ends came to 9 bases. The CDR3 length is 12 residues. In nucleotides, the CDR3 is TGTGCCAGCAGCTTGTCGACAGCTGGCTACACCTTC. This gives the protein CASSLSTAGYTF.

This clonotype came up a few times. The chain uses TRBV7-2 and TRBJ2-7; a weak D match, TRBD1 (6 bases). Trimming shortened V by 2 bases and J by 3 bases, and 14 bases separated the two germline ends. In germline, CDR1 is SGHTA, CDR2 FQGNSA. The CDR3 loop spans 15 amino acids. DNA of the CDR3: TGTGCCAGCAGCTTACTGGGGGACACGTACTACGAGCAGTACTTC. Its translation is CASSLLGDTYYEQYF.

In this sample, this clonotype turned up many times. CDR3: CSVDTERDTQYF. The CDR3 DNA is TGCAGTGTAGACACAGAGCGAGATACGCAGTATTTT. This rearrangement joins TRBV20-1 to TRBJ2-3; D is unresolved. The CDR3 spans 12 residues. V was trimmed by 7 bases and J by 5 bases, leaving 13 bases between them. Germline V CDR1 and CDR2: DFQATT, SNEGSKA (reference sequence).

The chain employs TRBV7-2 and TRBJ1-5, with D uncertain. Germline V gives CDR1 SGHTA, CDR2 FQGNSA. The V end lost 1 base, the J end lost 0 bases, and 10 bases lay between the germline ends. There are 16 residues in the CDR3. CDR3 sequence: CASSLEVVYSNQPQHF. The CDR3 DNA follows: TGTGCCAGCAGCTTAGAAGTAGTCTATAGCAATCAGCCCCAGCATTTT. Filled out from reference TRBV7-2 and TRBJ1-5, the complete variable domain reads GAGVSQSPSNKVTEKGKDVELRCDPISGHTALYWYRQSLGQGLEFLIYFQGNSAPDKSGLPSDRFSAERTGGSVSTLTIQRTQQEDSAVYLCASSLEVVYSNQPQHFGDGTRLSIL.

This clonotype was seen repeatedly, ten times or more. The chain joins TRBV30 to TRBJ2-1; D unclear. The germline V gene has CDR1 GTSNPN and CDR2 SVGIG (reference sequence). This CDR3 spans 13 amino acids. Trimming cost V 5 bases and J 3 bases, with 11 bases left between them. The CDR3, as DNA: TGTGCCTGGGGGCCTCCGAACTACAATGAGCAGTTCTTC. It is translated as CAWGPPNYNEQFF. The full variable domain, its missing parts supplied by reference TRBV30 and TRBJ2-1, is SQTIHQWPATLVQPVGSPLSLECTVEGTSNPNLYWYRQAAGRGLQLLFYSVGIGQISSEVPQNLSASRPQDRQFILSSKKLLLSDSGFYLCAWGPPNYNEQFFGPGTRLTVL.

This clonotype was seen only a few times. This rearrangement joins TRBV12-3 or TRBV12-4 to TRBJ2-5; 11 bases line up with TRBD2. V dropped 6 bases and J dropped 2; count of bases not matched to a gene: 2. The length of the CDR3 is 14 residues. The CDR3 bases are TGTGCCAGCAGGACTAGCGGGGAACAAGAGACCCAGTACTTC. It specifies CASRTSGEQETQYF.

This clonotype was detected only once. Being one base from a much bigger clone, this may be a read error. The genes are TRBV20-1 and TRBJ2-1; 7 nucleotides match TRBD1. The CDR3 loop spans 15 amino acids. In germline, CDR1 is DFQATT, CDR2 SNEGSKA (reference sequence). For the CDR3, the DNA is TGCAGTGCTAGAAACAGGGGACCCTCCTACAATGAGCTGTTCTTC. It is translated as CSARNRGPSYNELFF.

The chain recombines TRBV9 with TRBJ2-1; 13 bases line up with TRBD2. V was pared by 0 bases and J by 3 bases, with 6 bases of the junction left unmatched. The germline V gene has CDR1 SGDLS and CDR2 YYNGEE. There are 18 residues in the CDR3. This chain's CDR3 is CASSVASTSGGFYNEQFF. DNA for the CDR3: TGTGCCAGCAGCGTAGCATCGACTAGCGGGGGGTTCTACAATGAGCAGTTCTTC.

This clonotype was seen many times. The gene calls are TRBV5-5 and TRBJ2-1, with TRBD1 matching 8 bases. Germline CDR1 SGHKS, CDR2 YYEKEE (reference sequence). CDR3 length equals 14 residues. V dropped 2 bases and J dropped 8; count of bases not matched to a gene: 6. The CDR3 here is CASSFGQGSDEQFF. Written as DNA, the CDR3 is TGTGCCAGCAGCTTCGGACAGGGTTCCGATGAGCAGTTCTTC.

The V call is TRBV6-5, the J call TRBJ2-3, with unresolved D. The V end was cut by 7 bases, the J end by 8 bases, with 10 bases between. The V gene's germline CDR1 is MNHEY and CDR2 SVGAGI. The CDR3 runs 11 residues. CDR3 bases: TGTGCCAGCAATGACCAAGTTACGCAGTATTTT. Protein sequence: CASNDQVTQYF.

This clonotype was counted many times. The chain uses TRBV18 and TRBJ2-5; D unclear. Trimming pared 7 bases from V and 1 base from J, leaving 13 bases between. CDR1 is KGHSH and CDR2 is LQKENI in the germline V gene. This CDR3 contains 14 residues. The CDR3 loop reads CASLQPTAQETQYF. The CDR3 nucleotides read TGTGCCAGCTTACAGCCCACAGCCCAAGAGACCCAGTACTTC.